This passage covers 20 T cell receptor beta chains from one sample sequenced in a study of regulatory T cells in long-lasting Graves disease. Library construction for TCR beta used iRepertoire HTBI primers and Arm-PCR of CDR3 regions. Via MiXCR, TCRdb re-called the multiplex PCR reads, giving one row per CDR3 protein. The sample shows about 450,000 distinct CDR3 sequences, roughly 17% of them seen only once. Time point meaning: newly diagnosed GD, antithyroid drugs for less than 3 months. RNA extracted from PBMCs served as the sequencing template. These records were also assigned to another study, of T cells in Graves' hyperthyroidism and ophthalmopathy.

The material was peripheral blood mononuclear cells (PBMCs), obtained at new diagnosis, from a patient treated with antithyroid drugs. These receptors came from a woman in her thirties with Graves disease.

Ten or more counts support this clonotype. The CDR3 nucleotides are TGTGCCAGCTGCACCCCGACAGGCGGAGATACGCAGTATTTT. It codes for CASCTPTGGDTQYF. The genes are TRBV11-2 and TRBJ2-3, with D tentatively TRBD1 (6 bases). The CDR3 consists of 14 residues. Trimming took off 8 bases at V and 5 bases at J, with 17 bases between the two ends. Germline values: CDR1 SGHAT, CDR2 FQNNGV. Complete variable domain (other parts from reference TRBV11-2 and TRBJ2-3): EAGVAQSPRYKIIEKRQSVAFWCNPISGHATLYWYQQILGQGPKLLIQFQNNGVVDDSQLPKDRFSAERLKGVDSTLKIQPAKLEDSAVYLCASCTPTGGDTQYFGPGTRLTVL.

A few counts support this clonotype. CDR3 loop: CASSQDGVDRGFFFGANVLTF. The CDR3, as DNA: TGTGCCAGCAGCCAAGACGGGGTGGACAGGGGATTTTTTTTTGGGGCCAACGTCCTGACTTTC. The chain links TRBV14 to TRBJ2-6; 9 nucleotides align to TRBD1. The CDR3 contains 21 residues. Germline trimming cut 0 bases from V and 3 bases from J; bases unmatched to any gene: 15. The germline V gene has CDR1 SGHDN and CDR2 FVKESK.

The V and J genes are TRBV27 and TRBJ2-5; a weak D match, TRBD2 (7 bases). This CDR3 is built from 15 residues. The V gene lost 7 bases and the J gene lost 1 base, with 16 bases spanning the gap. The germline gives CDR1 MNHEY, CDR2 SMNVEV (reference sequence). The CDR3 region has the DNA TGTGCCAGCAAGCCGGGGAGGGGGGCCCAAGAGACCCAGTACTTC. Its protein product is CASKPGRGAQETQYF.

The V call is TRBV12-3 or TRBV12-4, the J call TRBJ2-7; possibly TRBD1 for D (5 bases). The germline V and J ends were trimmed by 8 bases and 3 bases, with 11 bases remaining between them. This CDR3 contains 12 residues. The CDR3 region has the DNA TGTGCCAGCGCCGACAGTGACTACGAGCAGTACTTC. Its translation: CASADSDYEQYF.

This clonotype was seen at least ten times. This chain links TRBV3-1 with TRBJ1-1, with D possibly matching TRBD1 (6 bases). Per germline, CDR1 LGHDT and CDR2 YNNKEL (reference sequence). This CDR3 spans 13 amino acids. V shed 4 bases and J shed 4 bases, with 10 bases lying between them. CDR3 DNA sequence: TGTGCCAGCAGCCGGGGGCCGGGCACTGAAGCTTTCTTT. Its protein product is CASSRGPGTEAFF.

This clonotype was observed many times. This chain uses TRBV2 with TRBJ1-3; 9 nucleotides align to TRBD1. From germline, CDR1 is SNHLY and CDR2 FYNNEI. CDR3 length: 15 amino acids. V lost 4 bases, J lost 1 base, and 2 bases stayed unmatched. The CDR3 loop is CASSGDRGSGNTIYF. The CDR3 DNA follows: TGTGCCAGCAGTGGTGACAGGGGGTCTGGAAACACCATATATTTT.

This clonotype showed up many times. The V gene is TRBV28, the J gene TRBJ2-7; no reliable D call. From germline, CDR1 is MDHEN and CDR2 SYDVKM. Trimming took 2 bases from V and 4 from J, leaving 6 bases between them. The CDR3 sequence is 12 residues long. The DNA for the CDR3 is TGTGCCAGCAGTTTAATGGAATACGAGCAGTACTTC. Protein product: CASSLMEYEQYF.

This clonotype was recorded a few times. The CDR3 coding sequence is TGTGCCAGTAGTTTAACGGGAATTGTCTCCGAGCAGTACTTC. As protein: CASSLTGIVSEQYF. The V and J genes are TRBV19 and TRBJ2-7; the D gene is possibly TRBD2 (5 bases). Germline CDR1 LNHDA, CDR2 SQIVND (reference sequence). Trimming removed 5 bases from V and 6 bases from J, with 17 bases in between. The CDR3 runs 14 residues.

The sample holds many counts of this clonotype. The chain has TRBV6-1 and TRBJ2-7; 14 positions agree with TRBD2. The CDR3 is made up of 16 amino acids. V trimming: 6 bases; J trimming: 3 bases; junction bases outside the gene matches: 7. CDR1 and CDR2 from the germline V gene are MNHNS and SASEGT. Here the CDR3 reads CASSRGLAGAIYEQYF. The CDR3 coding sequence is TGTGCCAGCAGCAGGGGACTAGCGGGAGCTATCTACGAGCAGTACTTC.

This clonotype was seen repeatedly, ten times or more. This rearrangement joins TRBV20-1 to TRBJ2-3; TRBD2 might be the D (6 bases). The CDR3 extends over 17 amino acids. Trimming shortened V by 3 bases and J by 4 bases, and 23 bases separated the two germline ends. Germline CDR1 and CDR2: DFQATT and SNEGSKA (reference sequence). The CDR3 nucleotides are TGCAGTGCTAGGGGTTGGACGGGAGCGAGTGAATCAGATACGCAGTATTTT. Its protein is CSARGWTGASESDTQYF.

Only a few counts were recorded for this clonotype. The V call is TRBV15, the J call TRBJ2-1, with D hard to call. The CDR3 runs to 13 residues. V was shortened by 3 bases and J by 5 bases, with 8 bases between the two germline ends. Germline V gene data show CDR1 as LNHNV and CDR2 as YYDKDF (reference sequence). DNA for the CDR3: TGTGCCACCAGCAGCGACCGGAACAATGAGCAGTTCTTC. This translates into CATSSDRNNEQFF.

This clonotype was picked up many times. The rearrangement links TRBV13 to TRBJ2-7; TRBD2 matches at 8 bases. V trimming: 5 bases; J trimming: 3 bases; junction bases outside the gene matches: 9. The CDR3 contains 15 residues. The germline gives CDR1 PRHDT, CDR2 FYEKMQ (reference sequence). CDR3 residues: CASSASTSVNYEQYF. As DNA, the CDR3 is TGTGCCAGCAGCGCCTCGACTAGCGTCAACTACGAGCAGTACTTC.

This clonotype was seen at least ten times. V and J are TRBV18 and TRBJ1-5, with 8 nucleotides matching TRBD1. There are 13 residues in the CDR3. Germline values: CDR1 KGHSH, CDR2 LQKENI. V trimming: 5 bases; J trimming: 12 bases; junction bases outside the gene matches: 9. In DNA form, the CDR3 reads TGTGCCAGCTCATCACAGCGGGACAGGAGCCAGCATTTT. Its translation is CASSSQRDRSQHF. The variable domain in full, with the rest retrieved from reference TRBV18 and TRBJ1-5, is NAGVMQNPRHLVRRRGQEARLRCSPMKGHSHVYWYRQLPEEGLKFMVYLQKENIIDESGMPKERFSAEFPKEGPSILRIQQVVRGDSAAYFCASSSQRDRSQHFGDGTRLSIL.

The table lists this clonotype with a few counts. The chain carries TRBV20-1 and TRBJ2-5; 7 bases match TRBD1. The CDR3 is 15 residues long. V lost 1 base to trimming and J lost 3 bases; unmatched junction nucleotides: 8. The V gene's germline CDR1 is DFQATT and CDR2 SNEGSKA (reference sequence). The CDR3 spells CSARGLSDREETQYF. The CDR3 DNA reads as TGCAGTGCTAGAGGGTTGAGTGACAGGGAAGAGACCCAGTACTTC.

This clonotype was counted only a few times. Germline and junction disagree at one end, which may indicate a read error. For the CDR3, the DNA is TGTGCCAGCAGCTATGGCGGGAACCCCGGGGAGCTGTTTTTT. It encodes CASSYGGNPGELFF. This chain joins TRBV5-4 and TRBJ2-2; D possibly corresponds to TRBD2 (6 bases). The CDR3 has 14 amino acids. Germline V lookup: CDR1 SGHNT, CDR2 YYREEE (reference sequence).

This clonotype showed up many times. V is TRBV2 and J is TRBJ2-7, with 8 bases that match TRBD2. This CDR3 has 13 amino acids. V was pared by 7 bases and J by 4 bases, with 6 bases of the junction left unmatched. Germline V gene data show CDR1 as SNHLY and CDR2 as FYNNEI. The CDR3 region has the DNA TGTGCCAGCAAGCGGGAGAAATTGTACGAGCAGTACTTC. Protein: CASKREKLYEQYF.

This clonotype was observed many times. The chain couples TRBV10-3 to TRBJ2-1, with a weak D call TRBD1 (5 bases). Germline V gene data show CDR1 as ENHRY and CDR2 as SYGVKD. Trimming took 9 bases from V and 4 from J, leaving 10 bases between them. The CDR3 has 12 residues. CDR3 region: CAIQTAYNEQFF. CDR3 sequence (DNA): TGTGCCATACAGACAGCGTACAATGAGCAGTTCTTC.

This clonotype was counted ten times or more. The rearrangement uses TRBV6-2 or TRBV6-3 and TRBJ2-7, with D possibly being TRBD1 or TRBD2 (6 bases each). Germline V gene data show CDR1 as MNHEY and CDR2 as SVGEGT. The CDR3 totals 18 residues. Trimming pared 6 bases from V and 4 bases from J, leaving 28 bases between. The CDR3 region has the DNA TGTGCCAGCAGCCCCGGAGGGGGAAATGGACTCGGGGGATACGAGCAGTACTTC. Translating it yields CASSPGGGNGLGGYEQYF.

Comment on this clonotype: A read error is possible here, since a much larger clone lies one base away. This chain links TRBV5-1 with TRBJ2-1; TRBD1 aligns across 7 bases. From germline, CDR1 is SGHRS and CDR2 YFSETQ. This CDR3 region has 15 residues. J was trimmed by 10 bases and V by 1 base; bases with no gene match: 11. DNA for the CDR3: TGCGCCAGCAGCTTGAGGTTGGACAGGCCCTTAGAGCAGTTCTTC. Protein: CASSLRLDRPLEQFF.

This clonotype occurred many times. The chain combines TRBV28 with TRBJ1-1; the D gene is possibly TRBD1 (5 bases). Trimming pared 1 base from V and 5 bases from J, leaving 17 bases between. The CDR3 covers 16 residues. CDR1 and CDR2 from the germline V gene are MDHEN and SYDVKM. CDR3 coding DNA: TGTGCCAGCAGTTTATCGGGGGGAGGCTTAACTACTGAAGCTTTCTTT. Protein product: CASSLSGGGLTTEAFF.